Below are 12 T cell receptor beta chains sequenced from a single sample in a study of molecular identifiers for immune sequencing clone quantification. TCRdb called the PCR reads again in MiXCR, with one record for every CDR3 protein. This sample carries over 600,000 distinct CDR3 sequences, 20% of them seen once, and the ten largest clones take roughly 0.85%. The sample comprised naive CD8+ T cells from blood, with Jurkat cell RNA spiked in. Subset denoted: FACS-sorted CD8+CD4-CCR7+CD45RA+ naive T cells. The source of these receptors is a human donor in good health. Some libraries in this study had Jurkat cell RNA spiked in.

This clonotype occurred many times. This sequence joins TRBV6-5 and TRBJ1-1; D is unresolved. Germline V gene data show CDR1 as MNHEY and CDR2 as SVGAGI. The CDR3 is made up of 15 amino acids. Trimming took 0 bases from V and 0 from J, leaving 8 bases between them. The CDR3 loop reads CASSYSAGVNTEAFF. The CDR3 nucleotides are TGTGCCAGCAGTTACTCCGCCGGCGTGAACACTGAAGCTTTCTTT.

This clonotype was detected ten times or more. CDR3 coding DNA: TGTGCCAGCAGCCAAGCAGTCGCGACTGGGGGTACTTCGGGGGAGCAGTACTTC. This gives the protein CASSQAVATGGTSGEQYF. The chain uses TRBV4-2 and TRBJ2-7; D could derive from TRBD1 or TRBD2 (5 bases each). CDR1 is LGHNA and CDR2 is YNFKEQ in the germline V gene. The CDR3 runs 18 residues. The V end lost 1 base, the J end lost 7 bases, and 26 bases lay between the germline ends.

The table lists this clonotype with many counts. The J gene is TRBJ1-5, the V gene TRBV6-1, with no clear D. Trimming took off 3 bases at V and 7 bases at J, with 4 bases between the two ends. This CDR3 comprises 11 residues. In germline, CDR1 is MNHNS, CDR2 SASEGT. The CDR3 protein is CASSEAQPQHF. The CDR3 DNA reads TGTGCCAGCAGTGAGGCCCAGCCCCAGCATTTT.

This clonotype was observed a few times. This chain uses TRBV2 with TRBJ2-2; maybe TRBD2 (6 bases). Germline V gives CDR1 SNHLY, CDR2 FYNNEI. This CDR3 contains 14 residues. V was clipped by 3 bases and J by 9 bases, with 14 bases between them. The CDR3 spells CASSDVGGTWELFF. Written as DNA, the CDR3 is TGTGCCAGCAGTGACGTAGGAGGGACCTGGGAGCTGTTTTTT.

This clonotype was picked up many times. The CDR3, as DNA: TGTGCCACCAGCAGAGTAGGAGATACGCAGTATTTT. It codes for CATSRVGDTQYF. This sequence joins TRBV15 and TRBJ2-3; D gene uncertain. The CDR3 is made up of 12 amino acids. Trimming took 1 base from V and 5 from J, leaving 4 bases between them. Germline CDR1 and CDR2: LNHNV and YYDKDF (reference sequence).

Details on this clonotype: The CDR3 end shows no conserved phenylalanine or tryptophan, and so a read error is likely. The CDR3 loop reads CASSFGGPYEQYL. The CDR3 coding sequence is TGTGCCAGCAGTTTCGGCGGTCCCTACGAGCAGTACCTC. The J gene is TRBJ2-7, the V gene TRBV28; no clear D. The CDR3 has 13 amino acids. Germline V gene lookup returns CDR1 MDHEN and CDR2 SYDVKM. Trimming shortened V by 3 bases and J by 2 bases, and 8 bases separated the two germline ends.

The sample holds many counts of this clonotype. This chain links TRBV20-1 with TRBJ2-3; a possible D gene is TRBD1 (6 bases). V lost 0 bases to trimming and J lost 2 bases, with 18 bases between them. The CDR3 is 17 amino acids. In germline, CDR1 is DFQATT, CDR2 SNEGSKA (reference sequence). CDR3 bases: TGCAGTGCTAGAGATAGCTTCAACAGGGTCCTCACAGATACGCAGTATTTT. Protein product: CSARDSFNRVLTDTQYF.

This clonotype was found many times. The chain combines TRBV5-5 with TRBJ2-7; D is perhaps TRBD2 (5 bases). The CDR3 is 15 amino acids. Germline assignment: CDR1 SGHKS and CDR2 YYEKEE (reference sequence). V lost 4 bases and J lost 0, with 14 bases in between. Here the CDR3 DNA reads TGTGCCAGCAGCACGAGGACTCACCTCTCCTACGAGCAGTACTTC. Its protein is CASSTRTHLSYEQYF.

This sequence joins TRBV7-6 and TRBJ1-6, with a weak D call TRBD1 (6 bases). V was cut by 5 bases and J by 10 bases, with 24 bases left in between. The CDR3 totals 17 residues. CDR1 SGHVS and CDR2 FNYEAQ come from the germline V gene. The CDR3 region is CASSPSQKGGGGSPLHF. CDR3 bases: TGTGCCAGCAGCCCTTCCCAAAAGGGGGGCGGAGGCTCACCCCTCCACTTT.

This clonotype was detected many times. The V and J genes are TRBV3-1 and TRBJ2-3; 9 positions agree with TRBD1. V trimming: 2 bases; J trimming: 6 bases; junction bases outside the gene matches: 9. Germline V gene data show CDR1 as LGHDT and CDR2 as YNNKEL (reference sequence). This CDR3 has 16 residues. The CDR3 DNA sequence: TGTGCCAGCAGCCAATCCCGGGACAGGGCGGACGATACGCAGTATTTT. Translation gives CASSQSRDRADDTQYF.

This clonotype was seen ten or more times. This chain joins TRBV6-2 or TRBV6-3 and TRBJ1-1; the D is unclear. Trimming took 4 bases from V and 6 from J, leaving 9 bases between them. This CDR3 is built from 12 residues. Germline V gives CDR1 MNHEY, CDR2 SVGEGT. The DNA of the CDR3 is TGTGCCAGCAGTTCCATGGCCCCTGAAGCTTTCTTT. Amino acid sequence: CASSSMAPEAFF.

This chain links TRBV4-3 with TRBJ1-3; D gene unclear. Trimming cost V 1 base and J 2 bases, with 9 bases left between them. The CDR3 spans 15 residues. CDR1 and CDR2 (germline): LGHNA, YSLEER. CDR3 in amino acids: CASSQGRRAGNTIYF. CDR3 nucleotides: TGCGCCAGCAGCCAAGGTAGGCGGGCTGGAAACACCATATATTTT.